The 18 T cell receptor beta chains presented below share a single source sample, sequenced in a study of blood T cell repertoires in COVID-19. Clones were sequenced by immunoSEQ multiplex PCR, and TCRdb holds only the in-frame ones, with some missing. The table shows more than 300,000 clones, with about 89% occurring only once. Sequences were obtained from peripheral blood. Every receptor here comes from a woman in her fifties or sixties with COVID-19, enrolled during active disease.

This clone was detected only a few times. The chain links TRBV30 to TRBJ1-1, with D possibly matching TRBD1 (6 bases). The germline V gene has CDR1 GTSNPN and CDR2 SVGIG (reference sequence). V was trimmed by 8 bases and J by 4 bases, leaving 14 bases between them. This CDR3 is 12 amino acids long. CDR3 nucleotide sequence: TGTGCCGGGACCCAGGGGAGCACTGAAGCTTTCTTT. It codes for CAGTQGSTEAFF.

Of note for this clone: Its ends do not fully match the called genes, so a read error is possible. The chain has TRBV7-7 and TRBJ2-5; TRBD2 is a possible D gene (6 bases). This CDR3 is 13 amino acids long. Germline V CDR1 and CDR2: SSHAT, FNYEAQ (reference sequence). CDR3 sequence (DNA): TGTGCTAGCAGCTTGGCAGGGAGGGAGACCCAGTACTTC. As protein: CASSLAGRETQYF.

CDR3 nucleotides: TGTGCCAGCCGGCTAGCGGGAGCGGGGGGCGAGCAGTACTTC. Translated, it gives CASRLAGAGGEQYF. The gene calls are TRBV7-8 and TRBJ2-7; 10 positions agree with TRBD2. There are 14 residues in the CDR3. V shed 8 bases, J shed 6 bases, and the junction held 10 bases outside the gene matches. The germline V gene has CDR1 SGHVS and CDR2 FQNEAQ.

This chain joins TRBV30 and TRBJ2-7, with 11 positions matching TRBD1. The V gene's germline CDR1 is GTSNPN and CDR2 SVGIG (reference sequence). This CDR3 is 15 amino acids long. The ends lost 1 base at V and 6 bases at J; junction bases unmatched: 8. This CDR3 reads CAWSGTGTGGREQYF. The CDR3 DNA follows: TGTGCCTGGAGTGGAACCGGGACAGGGGGTCGCGAGCAGTACTTC.

The chain employs TRBV19 and TRBJ2-1, with TRBD2 matching 9 bases. With V trimmed by 6 bases and J by 1 base, 7 bases remained unmatched. The CDR3 is 16 residues long. CDR1 LNHDA and CDR2 SQIVND come from the germline V gene (reference sequence). The CDR3 region has the DNA TGTGCCAGTAGGAGCGCGGGAGGGGTTTCCTACAATGAGCAGTTCTTC. It translates to CASRSAGGVSYNEQFF.

This sequence joins TRBV10-3 and TRBJ2-1, with TRBD2 matching over 8 bases. This CDR3 region has 15 residues. Germline loops: CDR1 ENHRY, CDR2 SYGVKD. V lost 2 bases to trimming and J lost 6 bases; unmatched junction nucleotides: 6. The CDR3 loop is CAISEGREAGNEQFF. The CDR3 coding sequence is TGTGCCATCAGTGAGGGGCGGGAGGCTGGCAATGAGCAGTTCTTC.

The V and J genes are TRBV5-1 and TRBJ2-5; 14 bases are shared with TRBD2. Trimming took 1 base from V and 2 from J; bases not matched to a gene: 7. The CDR3 runs 18 residues. Germline loops: CDR1 SGHRS, CDR2 YFSETQ. CDR3 amino acids: CASSLMTSGRAPQETQYF. The CDR3 coding sequence is TGCGCCAGCAGCTTGATGACTAGCGGGAGGGCCCCGCAAGAGACCCAGTACTTC.

This clone has just one count. This chain joins TRBV19 and TRBJ1-3, with D maybe TRBD1 (6 bases). Per the germline V gene, CDR1 is LNHDA and CDR2 is SQIVND (reference sequence). Trimming left V 1 base short and J 2 bases short, with 6 bases between. This CDR3 is 14 amino acids long. The CDR3 sequence is CASSIGTAGNTIYF. CDR3 nucleotides: TGTGCCAGTAGTATAGGGACAGCTGGAAACACCATATATTTT. The complete variable domain, with remaining parts taken from reference TRBV19 and TRBJ1-3, reads DGGITQSPKYLFRKEGQNVTLSCEQNLNHDAMYWYRQDPGQGLRLIYYSQIVNDFQKGDIAEGYSVSREKKESFPLTVTSAQKNPTAFYLCASSIGTAGNTIYFGEGSWLTVV.

This chain links TRBV7-2 with TRBJ2-1; 9 nucleotides match TRBD2. From germline, CDR1 is SGHTA and CDR2 FQGNSA. The CDR3 covers 16 residues. J lost 9 bases, V lost 0 bases, and 9 bases had no gene match. CDR3 sequence reads: CASSLALIAGEGEQFF. The CDR3 nucleotides read TGTGCCAGCAGCTTAGCGTTAATAGCGGGAGAGGGTGAGCAGTTCTTC.

This chain joins TRBV6-5 and TRBJ1-1, with a weak D call TRBD1 (6 bases). The CDR3 extends over 14 amino acids. Between the trimmed V and J ends, which lost 1 base and 10 bases, there was a span of 16 bases. Germline-derived CDR1 and CDR2 are MNHEY and SVGAGI. This CDR3 is CASSYFTGSGRAFF. DNA for the CDR3: TGTGCCAGCAGTTACTTTACAGGGAGTGGCAGAGCTTTCTTT.

V gene TRBV27 combines with J gene TRBJ1-1, with D possibly TRBD1 on 6 matching bases. This CDR3 is 17 amino acids long. V lost 6 bases to trimming and J lost 1 base, with 21 bases between them. In germline, CDR1 is MNHEY, CDR2 SMNVEV (reference sequence). The CDR3 protein is CASRQQTFGGQNTEAFF. DNA of the CDR3: TGTGCCAGCAGACAACAAACGTTCGGGGGGCAGAACACTGAAGCTTTCTTT.

The chain couples TRBV18 to TRBJ2-1; a possible D gene is TRBD1 (5 bases). The CDR3 loop spans 13 amino acids. With 11 bases removed from V and 5 bases from J, the gap between germline ends came to 16 bases. CDR1 KGHSH and CDR2 LQKENI come from the germline V gene. As DNA, the CDR3 is TGTGCCGGGGCTGGGCAGAAAAACAATGAGCAGTTCTTC. Translation: CAGAGQKNNEQFF.

The chain employs TRBV5-4 and TRBJ2-1; the match to TRBD2 covers 11 bases. CDR1 SGHNT and CDR2 YYREEE come from the germline V gene (reference sequence). J gave up 0 bases and V 1 base, and 0 bases lay outside the gene matches. The CDR3 runs 16 residues. The CDR3 coding sequence is TGTGCCAGCAGCTTGACTAGCGGGGGCTCCTACAATGAGCAGTTCTTC. Its translation: CASSLTSGGSYNEQFF.

The CDR3 coding sequence is TGCGCCAGCAGCCAAGAGGAGAGGGCCTACGAGCAGTACTTC. It specifies CASSQEERAYEQYF. The genes are TRBV4-1 and TRBJ2-7; D might be TRBD2 (5 bases). Trimming took off 0 bases at V and 2 bases at J, with 8 bases between the two ends. The germline V gene encodes CDR1 MGHRA and CDR2 YSYEKL. The CDR3 runs to 14 residues.

V is TRBV21-1 and J is TRBJ2-2; the D call in the table, TRBD2, was not verified against the DNA. TRBV21-1 is assigned pseudogene status. This CDR3 has 16 amino acids. CDR3 sequence reads: CASSHPPGSRSGELFF. The CDR3 nucleotides read TGTGCCAGCAGTCACCCTCCCGGGTCCCGCTCCGGGGAGCTGTTTTTT.

The sample holds one count of this clone. The rearrangement joins TRBV9 to TRBJ2-7; D possibly corresponds to TRBD2 (6 bases). V shed 1 base and J shed 4 bases, with 15 bases lying between them. CDR1 is SGDLS and CDR2 is YYNGEE in the germline V gene. This CDR3 spans 15 amino acids. The CDR3 loop is CASSVSPGVSYEQYF. The CDR3 DNA follows: TGTGCCAGCAGCGTATCTCCGGGAGTAAGTTACGAGCAGTACTTC.

This clone is a singleton in its sample. This chain joins TRBV7-3 and TRBJ2-5; 13 bases fit TRBD2. Germline V gene data show CDR1 as SGHTA and CDR2 as FQGTGA. CDR3 size: 15 residues. The V segment lost 6 bases and the J segment 3 bases; nucleotides outside the gene matches: 4. The CDR3 protein is CASRDGLAGEETQYF. The CDR3 bases are TGTGCCAGCAGGGATGGACTAGCGGGGGAAGAGACCCAGTACTTC.

The gene calls are TRBV6-2 or TRBV6-3 and TRBJ2-7, with unresolved D. The V end was cut by 6 bases, the J end by 2 bases, with 8 bases between. The length of the CDR3 is 12 residues. Germline values: CDR1 MNHEY, CDR2 SVGEGT. The CDR3: CASSPATYEQYF. CDR3 sequence (DNA): TGTGCCAGCAGCCCCGCTACCTACGAGCAGTACTTC.